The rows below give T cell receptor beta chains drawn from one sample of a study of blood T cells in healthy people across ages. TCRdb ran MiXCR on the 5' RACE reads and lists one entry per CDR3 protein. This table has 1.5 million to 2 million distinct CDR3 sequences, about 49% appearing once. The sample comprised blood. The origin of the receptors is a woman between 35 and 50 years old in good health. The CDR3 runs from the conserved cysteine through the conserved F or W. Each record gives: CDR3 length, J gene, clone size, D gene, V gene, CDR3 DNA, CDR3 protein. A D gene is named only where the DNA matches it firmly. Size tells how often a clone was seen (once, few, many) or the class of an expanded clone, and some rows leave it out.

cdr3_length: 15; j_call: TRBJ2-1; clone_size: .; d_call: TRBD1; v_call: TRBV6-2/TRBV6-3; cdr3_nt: TGTGCCAGCAAACCGACAGGGGATCACTACAATGAGCAGTTCTTC; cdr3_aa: CASKPTGDHYNEQFF
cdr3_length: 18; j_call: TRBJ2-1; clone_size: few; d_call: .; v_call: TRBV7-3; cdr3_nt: TGTGCCAGCAGCTTAAGTTATCCCCCGGACACCGCTTTCAATGAGCAGTTCTTC; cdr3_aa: CASSLSYPPDTAFNEQFF
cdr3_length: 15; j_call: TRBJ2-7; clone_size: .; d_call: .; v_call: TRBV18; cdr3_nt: TGTGCCAGCTCACCACCGGTTCAGAGAGCGAACGAGCAGTACTTC; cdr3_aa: CASSPPVQRANEQYF
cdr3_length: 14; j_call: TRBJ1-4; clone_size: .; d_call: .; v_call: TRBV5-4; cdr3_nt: TGTGCCAGCAGCTTGGGGCCGGGGAATGAAAAACTGTTTTTT; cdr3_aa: CASSLGPGNEKLFF
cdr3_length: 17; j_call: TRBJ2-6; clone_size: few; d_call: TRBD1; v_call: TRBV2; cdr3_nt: TGTGCCAGCAGGGACCGGGACAGGGGGTCTGGGGCCAACGTCCTGACTTTC; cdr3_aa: CASRDRDRGSGANVLTF
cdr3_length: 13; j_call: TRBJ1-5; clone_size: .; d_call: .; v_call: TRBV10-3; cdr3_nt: TGTGCCATCGGGGACACTTGGGATCAGCCCCAGCATTTT; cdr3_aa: CAIGDTWDQPQHF
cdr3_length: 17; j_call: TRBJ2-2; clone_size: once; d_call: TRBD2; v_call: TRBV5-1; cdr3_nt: TGCGCCAGCAGCACCGGACTAGCGGGGGGGCGAACCGGGGAGCTGTTTTTT; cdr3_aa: CASSTGLAGGRTGELFF
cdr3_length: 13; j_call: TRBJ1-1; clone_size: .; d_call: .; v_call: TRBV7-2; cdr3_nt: TGTGCCAGCAGCCTGGCCTTGGGAGGGAAAGCTTTCTTT; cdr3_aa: CASSLALGGKAFF
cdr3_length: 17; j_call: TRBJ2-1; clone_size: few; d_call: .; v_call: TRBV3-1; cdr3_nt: TGTGCCAGCAGCCAAGATGGCGGGACAAGGTGGGACGGTGAGCAGTTCTTC; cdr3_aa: CASSQDGGTRWDGEQFF
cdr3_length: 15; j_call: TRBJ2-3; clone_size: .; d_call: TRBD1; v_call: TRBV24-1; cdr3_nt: TGTGCCACCAGTGATCGGACAGGGAGCACAGATACGCAGTATTTT; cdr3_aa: CATSDRTGSTDTQYF
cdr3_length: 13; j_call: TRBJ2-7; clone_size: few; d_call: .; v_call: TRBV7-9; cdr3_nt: TGTGCCAGCAGCAGGTTGGGGGCCTACGAGCAGTACTTC; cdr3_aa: CASSRLGAYEQYF
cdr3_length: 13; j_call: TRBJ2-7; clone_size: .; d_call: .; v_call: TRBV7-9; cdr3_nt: TGTGCCAGCGCCGGAGGGGGGAGGTACGAGCAGTACTTC; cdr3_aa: CASAGGGRYEQYF
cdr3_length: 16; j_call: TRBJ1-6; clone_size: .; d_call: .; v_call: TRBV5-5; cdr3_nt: TGTGCCAGCAGCTTGTCACAGAGCGGACGAAGTTCACCCCTCCACTTT; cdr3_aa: CASSLSQSGRSSPLHF
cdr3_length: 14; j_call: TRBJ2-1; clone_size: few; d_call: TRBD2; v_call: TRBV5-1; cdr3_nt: TGCGCCAGCAGCCCGGGACTAGAGTACAATGAGCAGTTCTTC; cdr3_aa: CASSPGLEYNEQFF
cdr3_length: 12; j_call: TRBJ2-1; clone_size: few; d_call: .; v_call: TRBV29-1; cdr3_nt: TGCAGCGTTGAGCGCGGGCGGAATGAGCAGTTCTTC; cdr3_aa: CSVERGRNEQFF
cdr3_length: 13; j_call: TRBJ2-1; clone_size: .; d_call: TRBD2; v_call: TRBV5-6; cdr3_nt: TGTGCCAGCACTAGCGGAGCTACAAGTGAGCAGTTCTTC; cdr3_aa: CASTSGATSEQFF
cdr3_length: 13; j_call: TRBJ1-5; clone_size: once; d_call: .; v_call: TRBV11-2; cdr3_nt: TGTGCCAGCAGCGCGGGACCTTATCAGCCCCAGCATTTT; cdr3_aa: CASSAGPYQPQHF
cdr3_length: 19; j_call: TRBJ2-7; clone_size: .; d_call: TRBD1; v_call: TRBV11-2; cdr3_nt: TGTGCCAGCAGCGCCGGCCCGGGACAGAGAGACCACCCTTCCTACGAGCAGTACTTC; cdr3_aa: CASSAGPGQRDHPSYEQYF
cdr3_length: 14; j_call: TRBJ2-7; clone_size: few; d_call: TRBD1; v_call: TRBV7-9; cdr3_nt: TGTGCCAGCAGCTGGGGGACAGCTACCTACGAGCAGTACTTC; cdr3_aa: CASSWGTATYEQYF
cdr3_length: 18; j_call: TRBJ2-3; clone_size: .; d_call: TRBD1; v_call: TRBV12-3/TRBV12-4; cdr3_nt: TGTGCCAGCTCACTCCACAGGGGATCGCTAGGGAACACAGATACGCAGTATTTT; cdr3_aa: CASSLHRGSLGNTDTQYF
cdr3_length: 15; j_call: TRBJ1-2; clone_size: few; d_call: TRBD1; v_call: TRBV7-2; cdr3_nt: TGTGCCAGCAGCTCCAGGACAGGGTTGAACTATGGCTACACCTTC; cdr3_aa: CASSSRTGLNYGYTF
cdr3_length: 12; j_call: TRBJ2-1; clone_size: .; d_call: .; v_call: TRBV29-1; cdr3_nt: TGCAGCGTGCCGGGGGCAGGCGATGAGCAGTTCTTC; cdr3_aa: CSVPGAGDEQFF
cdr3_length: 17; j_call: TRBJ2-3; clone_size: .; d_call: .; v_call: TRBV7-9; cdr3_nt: TGTGCCAGCAGCTTAGCTAACGTCAGGGAGACCACAGATACGCAGTATTTT; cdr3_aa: CASSLANVRETTDTQYF
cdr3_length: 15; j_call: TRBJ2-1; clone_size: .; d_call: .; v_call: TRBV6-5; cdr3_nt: TGTGCCAGCAGTAGAGCCCGACAAGAATACAATGAGCAGTTCTTC; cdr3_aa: CASSRARQEYNEQFF
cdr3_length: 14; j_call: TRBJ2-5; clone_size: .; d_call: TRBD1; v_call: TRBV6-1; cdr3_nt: TGTGCCAGCAGTGTGGGACAGGGGCCAGAGACCCAGTACTTC; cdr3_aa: CASSVGQGPETQYF
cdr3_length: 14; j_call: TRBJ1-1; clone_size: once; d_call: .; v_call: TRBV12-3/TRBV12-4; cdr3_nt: TGTGCCAGCAGTTTAAAAGGACAGACAGGTGAAGCTTTCTTT; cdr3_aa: CASSLKGQTGEAFF
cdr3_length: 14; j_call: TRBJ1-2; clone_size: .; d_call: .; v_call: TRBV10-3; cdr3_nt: TGTGCCATCAGTGACGGGGGTCGGAGCGGTGGCTACACCTTC; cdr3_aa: CAISDGGRSGGYTF
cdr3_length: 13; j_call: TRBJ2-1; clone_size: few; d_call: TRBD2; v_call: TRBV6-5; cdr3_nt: TGTGCCAGCCTTGGGACTAGTAACAATGAGCAGTTCTTC; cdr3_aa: CASLGTSNNEQFF